What follows are 16 T cell receptor beta chains derived from one specimen sequenced in a study of CDR3 diversity in severe acne. TCRdb re-called the PCR reads with MiXCR, one entry per CDR3 protein. There are over 100,000 distinct CDR3 sequences in the sample; about half occur only once, and approximately 13% lies in the top ten. Source material: blood. The receptors derive from a male donor with acne.

Of note for this clonotype: This clone may be a read error of a much larger clone one base away. As the CDR3 is not closed by the conserved phenylalanine or tryptophan, this likely results from a read error. The genes are TRBV5-5 and TRBJ2-7; D perhaps matches TRBD2 (6 bases). This CDR3 comprises 14 residues. V gave up 0 bases and J gave up 1 base, with 8 bases separating them. Germline V gives CDR1 SGHKS, CDR2 YYEKEE (reference sequence). The CDR3 loop reads CASSLVSGSYEQYL. DNA for the CDR3: TGTGCCAGCAGCTTGGTCAGCGGGTCCTACGAGCAGTACCTC.

V gene TRBV9 combines with J gene TRBJ1-5, with 7 bases fitting TRBD1. Germline V gene lookup returns CDR1 SGDLS and CDR2 YYNGEE. Trimming took 10 bases from V and 0 from J; bases not matched to a gene: 28. This CDR3 contains 21 residues. The CDR3: CARGEPFRDSHLEYSNQPQHF. The CDR3 DNA is TGTGCCCGAGGGGAGCCTTTTCGGGACAGCCACCTTGAGTATAGCAATCAGCCCCAGCATTTT.

The rearrangement joins TRBV11-2 to TRBJ1-5; tentative D call: TRBD1 (6 bases). This CDR3 comprises 16 residues. The V gene lost 1 base and the J gene lost 0 bases, with 10 bases spanning the gap. Germline values: CDR1 SGHAT, CDR2 FQNNGV. CDR3 nucleotides: TGTGCCAGCAGCTTAGCATCGACAGGTAGCAATCAGCCCCAGCATTTT. Its translation is CASSLASTGSNQPQHF.

This chain connects TRBV6-1 to TRBJ2-7; D is possibly TRBD2 (7 bases). The V end was cut by 4 bases, the J end by 5 bases, with 21 bases between. Germline assignment: CDR1 MNHNS and CDR2 SASEGT. This CDR3 has 16 residues. CDR3 region: CASSVVGGGGFDEQYF. For the CDR3, the DNA is TGTGCCAGCAGTGTTGTCGGGGGAGGGGGGTTCGACGAGCAGTACTTC.

The CDR3 region is CASSLEGGVDGYTF. DNA of the CDR3: TGTGCCAGCAGCTTGGAAGGGGGGGTCGATGGCTACACCTTC. The chain carries TRBV5-6 and TRBJ1-2, with a possible D match to TRBD1 (6 bases). CDR3 length equals 14 residues. Germline V CDR1 and CDR2: SGHDT, YYEEEE. V lost 0 bases to trimming and J lost 6 bases, with 12 bases between them.

Of note for this clonotype: A read error may account for a junction end that differs from germline. The chain is built from TRBV7-9 and TRBJ2-1, with D possibly TRBD2 on 7 matching bases. CDR3 length: 14 residues. Germline-derived CDR1 and CDR2 are SEHNR and FQNEAQ (reference sequence). CDR3 sequence: CANSLSGGAYEQFF. CDR3 DNA: TGTGCCAACAGCTTATCTGGGGGGGCCTATGAGCAGTTCTTC.

This clonotype showed up many times. The V and J genes are TRBV7-8 and TRBJ1-5, with no clear D. Per germline, CDR1 SGHVS and CDR2 FQNEAQ. This CDR3 has 12 amino acids. Trimming pared 7 bases from V and 4 bases from J, leaving 8 bases between. This chain's CDR3 is CASNENNQPQHF. The CDR3, as DNA: TGTGCCAGCAATGAGAATAATCAGCCCCAGCATTTT.

The V call is TRBV7-9, the J call TRBJ1-1; D is unclear. Trimming cost V 8 bases and J 6 bases, with 16 bases left between them. The length of the CDR3 is 13 residues. Germline V CDR1 and CDR2: SEHNR, FQNEAQ (reference sequence). The DNA for the CDR3 is TGTGCCAGCTCAAGACCCCGAGGGCCTGAAGCTTTCTTT. It encodes CASSRPRGPEAFF.

The J gene is TRBJ2-7, the V gene TRBV29-1, with D perhaps matching TRBD1 (6 bases). V dropped 5 bases and J dropped 3 bases, with 17 bases sitting between them. Germline CDR1 and CDR2: SQVTM and ANQGSEA. This CDR3 spans 14 amino acids. CDR3: CSVIPGTQGYEQYF. The DNA for the CDR3 is TGCAGCGTTATACCCGGGACACAAGGCTACGAGCAGTACTTC.

V gene TRBV7-9 combines with J gene TRBJ2-7; no definite D call. V lost 5 bases to trimming and J lost 3 bases, with 17 bases between them. CDR1 is SEHNR, CDR2 FQNEAQ, per germline (reference sequence). The CDR3 is made up of 15 amino acids. CDR3 nucleotide sequence: TGTGCCAGCAGCCCTAGAGGTCCCACCGACTACGAGCAGTACTTC. Translating gives CASSPRGPTDYEQYF.

Concerning this clonotype itself: This is likely a read error, given that the CDR3 carries no conserved phenylalanine or tryptophan at its end. The DNA is left out, because the CDR3 cannot be placed on it with certainty; the CDR3 is given as TCRdb lists it. The chain couples TRBV2 to TRBJ2-1; TRBD1 is taken as the D call from the table, unchecked against the DNA. The CDR3 comprises 14 residues, both ends counted. Germline V CDR1 and CDR2: SNHLY, FYNNEI. The CDR3 loop reads CASRGRSCYNEQLS.

This clonotype was seen at least ten times. The gene calls are TRBV10-1 and TRBJ2-5; 9 bases align to TRBD1. Germline loops: CDR1 WNHNN, CDR2 SYGVQD (reference sequence). V was pared by 4 bases and J by 5 bases, with 5 bases of the junction left unmatched. The length of the CDR3 is 14 residues. The CDR3 sequence is CASSAGTGRETQYF. DNA for the CDR3: TGCGCCAGCAGTGCGGGGACAGGGAGGGAGACCCAGTACTTC.

This clonotype has more than one count but fewer than ten. A much larger clone differs from this one at a single base, so this may be a read error. V and J are TRBV7-3 and TRBJ2-7; D gene uncertain. From germline, CDR1 is SGHTA and CDR2 FQGTGA. There are 13 residues in the CDR3. Trimming removed 9 bases from V and 6 bases from J, with 18 bases in between. CDR3 region: CASSILTILEQYF. CDR3 DNA: TGTGCCAGTAGTATTTTAACAATCCTCGAGCAGTACTTC.

Of note for this clonotype: It may be a read error: a sequence one base away is much more abundant. The gene calls are TRBV7-9 and TRBJ1-1; a possible D gene is TRBD1 (6 bases). The CDR3 runs to 12 residues. Germline V gene lookup returns CDR1 SEHNR and CDR2 FQNEAQ (reference sequence). The CDR3 protein is CATRTANTETFF. CDR3 bases: TGTGCCACGAGGACAGCGAACACTGAAACTTTCTTT.

This clonotype was detected many times. The chain combines TRBV12-3 or TRBV12-4 with TRBJ2-5, with 8 bases lining up with TRBD1. The CDR3 has 13 amino acids. Losses at the gene ends were 6 bases for V and 3 bases for J; bases not matched to a gene: 3. The CDR3: CASRKTGEETQYF. CDR3 nucleotide sequence: TGTGCCAGCAGAAAGACAGGGGAAGAGACCCAGTACTTC.

In this sample, this clonotype turned up once. The CDR3 protein is CAIRASGRASSDEQYF. In nucleotides, the CDR3 is TGTGCCATCAGGGCTAGCGGGAGGGCGAGTAGCGACGAGCAGTACTTC. The chain couples TRBV10-3 to TRBJ2-7, with TRBD2 matching over 12 bases. V trimming: 6 bases; J trimming: 5 bases; junction bases outside the gene matches: 11. The germline V gene has CDR1 ENHRY and CDR2 SYGVKD. This CDR3 spans 16 amino acids.